This T cell receptor beta chain was sequenced in a study of T cell changes during pregnancy in multiple sclerosis. TCRdb keeps only in-frame clones here, not all; method: immunoSEQ multiplex PCR. The data contain around 68,000 clones, 75% to 95% of them seen just once; the ten biggest clones take up about 2.2%. The TCR originated in a female donor in good health, enrolled as a control in a pregnancy study. The sample consisted of peripheral blood, taken in the third trimester of pregnancy.

DNA of the CDR3: TGTGCCAGCAGCGACCCCGACACCACAAGCAATCAGCCCCAGCATTTT. It is translated as CASSDPDTTSNQPQHF. This chain uses TRBV7-8 with TRBJ1-5; no clear D. V lost 5 bases to trimming and J lost 1 base, with 15 bases between them. Looked up from germline, CDR1 is SGHVS and CDR2 is FQNEAQ. CDR3 size: 16 residues.